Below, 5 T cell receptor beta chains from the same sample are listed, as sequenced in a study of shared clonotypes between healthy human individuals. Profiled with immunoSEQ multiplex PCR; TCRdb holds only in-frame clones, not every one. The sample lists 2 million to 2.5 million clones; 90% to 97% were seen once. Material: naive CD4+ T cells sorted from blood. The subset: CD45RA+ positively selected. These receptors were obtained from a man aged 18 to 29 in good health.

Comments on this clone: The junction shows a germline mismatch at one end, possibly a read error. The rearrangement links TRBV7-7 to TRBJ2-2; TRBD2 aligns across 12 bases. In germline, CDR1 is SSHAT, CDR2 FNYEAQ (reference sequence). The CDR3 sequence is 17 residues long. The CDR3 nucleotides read TGTGCTAGCAGCCCCAATGCACTAGCGGGAGGCTCCGGGGAGCTGTTTTTT. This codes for CASSPNALAGGSGELFF.

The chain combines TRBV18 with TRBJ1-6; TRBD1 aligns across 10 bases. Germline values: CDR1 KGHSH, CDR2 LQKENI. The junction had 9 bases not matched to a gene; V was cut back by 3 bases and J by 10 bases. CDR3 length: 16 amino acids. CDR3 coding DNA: TGTGCCAGCTCACCGAGCTCGGACAGGGGGATCTCACCCCTCCACTTT. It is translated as CASSPSSDRGISPLHF.

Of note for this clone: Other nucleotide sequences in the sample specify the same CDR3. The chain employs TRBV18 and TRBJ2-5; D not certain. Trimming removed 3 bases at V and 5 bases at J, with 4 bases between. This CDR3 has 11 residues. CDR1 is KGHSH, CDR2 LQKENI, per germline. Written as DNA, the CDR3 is TGTGCCAGCTCACCCGAGGAGACCCAGTACTTC. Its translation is CASSPEETQYF.

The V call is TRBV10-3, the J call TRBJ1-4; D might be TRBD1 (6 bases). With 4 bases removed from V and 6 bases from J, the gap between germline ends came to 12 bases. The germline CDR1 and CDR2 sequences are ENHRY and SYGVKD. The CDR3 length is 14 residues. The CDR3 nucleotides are TGTGCCATCAGTGGCTCACAGGGTGATGAAAAACTGTTTTTT. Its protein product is CAISGSQGDEKLFF.

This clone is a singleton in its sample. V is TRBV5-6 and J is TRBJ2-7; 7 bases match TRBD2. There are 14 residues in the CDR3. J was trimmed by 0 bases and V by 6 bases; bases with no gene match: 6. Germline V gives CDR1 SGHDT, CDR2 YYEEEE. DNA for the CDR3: TGTGCCAGCATGGCTAGCGGAAGCTCCTACGAGCAGTACTTC. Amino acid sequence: CASMASGSSYEQYF.